This T cell receptor beta chain was documented in a study of long-term antiretroviral therapy in people with HIV. Study findings and constraints: Relative to transplant donor controls, diversity remained lower despite increasing after ART. Viral resistance, ART adherence and therapy changes all lacked available data. Specimens of blood were obtained during about 2003 to 2017, possibly under older ART regimens.

Note on this clone: Its antigen remains unidentified.

The CDR3 consists of 16 residues. Germline V CDR1 and CDR2: SGHTA, FQGNSA. J was trimmed by 0 bases and V by 5 bases; bases with no gene match: 8. Run at survey level, the immunoSEQ assay was version v3.0. Measured with immunoSEQ multiplex PCR; TCRdb has only the in-frame clones, and not every one. The table records under 30,000 clones, 87% of them present only once. Every donor contributed at least one pre-ART and at least two post-ART PBMC samples. The sequence derives from a middle-aged man with HIV. The starting material was unsorted PBMCs, obtained 1.8 years before starting antiretroviral therapy. V is TRBV7-2 and J is TRBJ2-5; 8 bases match TRBD2. The CDR3 protein is CASSPWTSRYQETQYF. In DNA form, the CDR3 reads TGTGCCAGCAGCCCATGGACTAGCAGGTACCAAGAGACCCAGTACTTC.